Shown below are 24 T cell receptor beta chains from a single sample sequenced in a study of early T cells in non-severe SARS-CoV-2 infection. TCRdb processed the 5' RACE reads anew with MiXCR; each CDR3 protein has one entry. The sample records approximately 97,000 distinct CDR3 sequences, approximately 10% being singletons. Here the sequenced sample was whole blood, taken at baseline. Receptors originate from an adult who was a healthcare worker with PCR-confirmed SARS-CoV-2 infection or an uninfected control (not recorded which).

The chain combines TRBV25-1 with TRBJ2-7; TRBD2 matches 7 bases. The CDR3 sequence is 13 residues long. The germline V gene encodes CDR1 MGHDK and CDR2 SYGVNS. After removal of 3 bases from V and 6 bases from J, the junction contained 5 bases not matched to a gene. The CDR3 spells CASSDTGGGEQYF. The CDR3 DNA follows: TGTGCCAGCAGTGATACGGGCGGGGGCGAGCAGTACTTC.

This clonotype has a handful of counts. The CDR3 DNA sequence: TGTGCCAGCATGGGGAACCTAGGACCCACAGATACGCAGTATTTT. Its protein product is CASMGNLGPTDTQYF. The chain links TRBV2 to TRBJ2-3; D call uncertain. The ends were cut back, 7 bases at V and 2 bases at J, with 16 bases in the middle. The CDR3 contains 15 residues. Germline CDR1 and CDR2: SNHLY and FYNNEI.

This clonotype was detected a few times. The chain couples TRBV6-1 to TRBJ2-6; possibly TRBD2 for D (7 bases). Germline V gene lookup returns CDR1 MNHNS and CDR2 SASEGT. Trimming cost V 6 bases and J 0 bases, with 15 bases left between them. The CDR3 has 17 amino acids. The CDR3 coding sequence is TGTGCCAGCAGGAATCGGGGGGCATACTCTGGGGCCAACGTCCTGACTTTC. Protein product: CASRNRGAYSGANVLTF.

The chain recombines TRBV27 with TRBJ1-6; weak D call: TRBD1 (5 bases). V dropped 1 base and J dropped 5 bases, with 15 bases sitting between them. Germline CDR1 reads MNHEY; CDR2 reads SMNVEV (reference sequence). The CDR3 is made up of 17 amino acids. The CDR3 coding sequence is TGTGCCAGCAGTTTATTAATGGTTGAGGGACATAATTCACCCCTCCACTTT. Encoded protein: CASSLLMVEGHNSPLHF.

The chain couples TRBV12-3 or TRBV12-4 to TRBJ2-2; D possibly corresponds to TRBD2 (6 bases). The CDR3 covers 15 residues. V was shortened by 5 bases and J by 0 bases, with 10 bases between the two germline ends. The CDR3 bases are TGTGCCAGCAGTCCAGCGGGCCCGAACACCGGGGAGCTGTTTTTT. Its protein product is CASSPAGPNTGELFF.

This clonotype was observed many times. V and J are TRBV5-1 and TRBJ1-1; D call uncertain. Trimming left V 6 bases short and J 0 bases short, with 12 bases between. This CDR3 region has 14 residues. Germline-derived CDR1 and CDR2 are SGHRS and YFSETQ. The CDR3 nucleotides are TGCGCCAGCAAACCGAGGCAGTTGAACACTGAAGCTTTCTTT. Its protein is CASKPRQLNTEAFF. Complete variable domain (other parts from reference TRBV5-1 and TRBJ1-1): KAGVTQTPRYLIKTRGQQVTLSCSPISGHRSVSWYQQTPGQGLQFLFEYFSETQRNKGNFPGRFSGRQFSNSRSEMNVSTLELGDSALYLCASKPRQLNTEAFFGQGTRLTVV.

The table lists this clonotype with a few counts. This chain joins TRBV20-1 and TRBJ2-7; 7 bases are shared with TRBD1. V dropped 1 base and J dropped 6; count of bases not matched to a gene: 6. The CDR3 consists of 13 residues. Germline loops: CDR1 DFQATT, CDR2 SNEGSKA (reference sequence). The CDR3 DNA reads TGCAGTGCTAGAGTTTACAGGGGTGGCGAGCAGTACTTC. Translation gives CSARVYRGGEQYF.

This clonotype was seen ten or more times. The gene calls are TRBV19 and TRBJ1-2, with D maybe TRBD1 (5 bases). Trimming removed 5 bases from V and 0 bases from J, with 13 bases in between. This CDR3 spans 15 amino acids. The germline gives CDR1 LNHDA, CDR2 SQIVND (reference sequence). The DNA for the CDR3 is TGTGCCAGTAGTCATCCGACAGATTCTAACTATGGCTACACCTTC. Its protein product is CASSHPTDSNYGYTF.

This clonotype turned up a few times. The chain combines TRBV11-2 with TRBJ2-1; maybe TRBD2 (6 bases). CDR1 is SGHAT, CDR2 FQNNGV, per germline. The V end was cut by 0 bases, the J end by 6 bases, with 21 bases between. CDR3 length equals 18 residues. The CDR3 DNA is TGTGCCAGCAGCTTAGATCTGCTAGCGAGTGGGATTGGCAATGAGCAGTTCTTC. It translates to CASSLDLLASGIGNEQFF.

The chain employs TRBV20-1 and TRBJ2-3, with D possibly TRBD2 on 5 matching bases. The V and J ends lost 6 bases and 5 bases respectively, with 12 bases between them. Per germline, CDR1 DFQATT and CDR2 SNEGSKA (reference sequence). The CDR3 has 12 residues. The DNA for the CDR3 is TGCAGTGCAGCCCCGGGGTTAGATACGCAGTATTTT. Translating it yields CSAAPGLDTQYF.

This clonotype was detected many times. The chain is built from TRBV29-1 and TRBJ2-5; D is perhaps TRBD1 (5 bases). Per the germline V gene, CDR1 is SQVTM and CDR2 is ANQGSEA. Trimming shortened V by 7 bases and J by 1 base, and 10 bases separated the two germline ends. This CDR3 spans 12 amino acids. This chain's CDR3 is CSERTSQETQYF. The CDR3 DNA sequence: TGCAGCGAACGGACATCCCAAGAGACCCAGTACTTC.

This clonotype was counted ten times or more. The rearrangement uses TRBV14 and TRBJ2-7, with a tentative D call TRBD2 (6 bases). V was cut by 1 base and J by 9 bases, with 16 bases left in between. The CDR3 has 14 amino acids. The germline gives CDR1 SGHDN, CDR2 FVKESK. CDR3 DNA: TGTGCCAGCAGCCAAGGATTGCCGTGGAGGGGGCAGTACTTC. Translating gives CASSQGLPWRGQYF.

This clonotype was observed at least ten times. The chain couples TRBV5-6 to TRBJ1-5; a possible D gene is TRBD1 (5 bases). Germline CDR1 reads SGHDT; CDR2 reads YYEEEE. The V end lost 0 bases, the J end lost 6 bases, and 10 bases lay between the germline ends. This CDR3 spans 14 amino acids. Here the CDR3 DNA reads TGTGCCAGCAGCTTGGGAGGGGAAGGTCAGCCCCAGCATTTT. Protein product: CASSLGGEGQPQHF. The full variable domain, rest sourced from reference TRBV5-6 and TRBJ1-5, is DAGVTQSPTHLIKTRGQQVTLRCSPKSGHDTVSWYQQALGQGPQFIFQYYEEEERQRGNFPDRFSGHQFPNYSSELNVNALLLGDSALYLCASSLGGEGQPQHFGDGTRLSIL.

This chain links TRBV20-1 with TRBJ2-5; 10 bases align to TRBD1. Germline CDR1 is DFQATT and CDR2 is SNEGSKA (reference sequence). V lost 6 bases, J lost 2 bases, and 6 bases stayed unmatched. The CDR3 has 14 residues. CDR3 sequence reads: CSAGADRGQETQYF. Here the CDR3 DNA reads TGCAGTGCGGGGGCGGACAGGGGGCAAGAGACCCAGTACTTC.

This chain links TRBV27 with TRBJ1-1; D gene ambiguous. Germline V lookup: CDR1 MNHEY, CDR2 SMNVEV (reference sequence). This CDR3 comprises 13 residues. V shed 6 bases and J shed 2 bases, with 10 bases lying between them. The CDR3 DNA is TGTGCCAGCAGCCAGCTAATTAACACTGAAGCTTTCTTT. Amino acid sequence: CASSQLINTEAFF.

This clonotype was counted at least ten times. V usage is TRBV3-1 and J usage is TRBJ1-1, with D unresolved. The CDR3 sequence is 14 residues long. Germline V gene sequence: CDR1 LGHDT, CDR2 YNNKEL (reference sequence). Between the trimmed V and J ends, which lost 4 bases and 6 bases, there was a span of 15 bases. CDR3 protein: CASSLQPGSSEAFF. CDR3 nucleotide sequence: TGTGCCAGCAGCCTTCAACCGGGAAGTTCTGAAGCTTTCTTT.

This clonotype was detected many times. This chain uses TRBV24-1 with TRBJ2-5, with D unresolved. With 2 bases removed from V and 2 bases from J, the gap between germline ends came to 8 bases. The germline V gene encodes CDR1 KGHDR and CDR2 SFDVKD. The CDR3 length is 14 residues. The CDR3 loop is CATSDSTPQETQYF. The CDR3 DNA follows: TGTGCCACCAGTGATTCGACTCCACAAGAGACCCAGTACTTC.

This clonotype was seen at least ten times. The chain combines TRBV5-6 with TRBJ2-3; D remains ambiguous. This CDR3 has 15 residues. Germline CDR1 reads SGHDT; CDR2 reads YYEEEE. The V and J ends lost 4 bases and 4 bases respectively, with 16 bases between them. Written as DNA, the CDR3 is TGTGCCAGCAGCCAAGCGACGCGGTGGCCAGATACGCAGTATTTT. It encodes CASSQATRWPDTQYF.

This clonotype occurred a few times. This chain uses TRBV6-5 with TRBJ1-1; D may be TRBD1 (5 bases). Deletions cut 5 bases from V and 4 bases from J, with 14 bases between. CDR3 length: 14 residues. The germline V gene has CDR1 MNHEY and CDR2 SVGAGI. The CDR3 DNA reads TGTGCCAGCAGTCCAGGGTTGATAGGCACTGAAGCTTTCTTT. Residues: CASSPGLIGTEAFF.

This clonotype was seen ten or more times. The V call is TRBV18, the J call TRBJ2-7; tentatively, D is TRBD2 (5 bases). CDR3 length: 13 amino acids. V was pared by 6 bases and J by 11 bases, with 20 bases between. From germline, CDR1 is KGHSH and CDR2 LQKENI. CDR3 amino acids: CASSRADGSGKYF. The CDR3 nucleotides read TGTGCCAGCTCGCGAGCGGACGGCTCGGGAAAGTACTTC.

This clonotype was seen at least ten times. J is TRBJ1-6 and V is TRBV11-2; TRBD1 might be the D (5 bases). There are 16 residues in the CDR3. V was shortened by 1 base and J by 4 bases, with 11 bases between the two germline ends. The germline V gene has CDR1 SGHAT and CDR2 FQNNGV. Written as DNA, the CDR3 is TGTGCCAGCAGCTTAGCAGCGACAGATTATAATTCACCCCTCCACTTT. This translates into CASSLAATDYNSPLHF.

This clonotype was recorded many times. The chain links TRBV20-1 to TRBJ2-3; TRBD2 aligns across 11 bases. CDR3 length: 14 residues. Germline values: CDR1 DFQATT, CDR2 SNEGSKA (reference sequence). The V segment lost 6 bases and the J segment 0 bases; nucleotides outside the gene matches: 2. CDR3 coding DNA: TGCAGTGCGCGGACTAGCGGGAGCACAGATACGCAGTATTTT. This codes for CSARTSGSTDTQYF.

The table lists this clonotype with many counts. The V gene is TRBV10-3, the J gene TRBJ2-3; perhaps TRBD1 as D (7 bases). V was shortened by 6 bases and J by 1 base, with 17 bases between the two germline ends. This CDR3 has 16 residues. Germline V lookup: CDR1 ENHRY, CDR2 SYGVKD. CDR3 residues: CAISRGTVRRTDTQYF. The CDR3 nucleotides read TGTGCCATCAGCCGGGGGACAGTGCGACGCACAGATACGCAGTATTTT.

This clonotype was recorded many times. CDR3 sequence (DNA): TGTGCCAGCAGCTTGATCACCTCTGGAAACACCATATATTTT. Residues: CASSLITSGNTIYF. The chain employs TRBV7-9 and TRBJ1-3; no reliable D call. Trimming took 3 bases from V and 0 from J, leaving 6 bases between them. The germline CDR1 and CDR2 sequences are SEHNR and FQNEAQ (reference sequence). The CDR3 covers 14 residues.